This T cell receptor (beta chain) was retrieved from a study of glioma-infiltrating T cells. A note on this clonotype: Its specificity is not known. A junction boundary mismatches the germline segment, possibly from a read error.

Study-wide findings and caveats: Tissue-blood divergence was below expectation in non-neoplastic patients, above in gliomas.

TCR alpha and beta CDR3 regions were amplified from RNA using iRepertoire nested multiplex PCR. MiXCR, applied by TCRdb to the multiplex PCR reads, yields one record per CDR3 protein. The table lists about 93,000 distinct CDR3 sequences, 40% of them singletons. The TCR originated in a human donor with low-grade glioma or glioblastoma, undergoing nonglioma brain surgery, or in good health (not recorded which). Material for sequencing was glioma tissue, nonneoplastic brain tissue, or PBMCs (not recorded which).

CDR3 amino acids: CSSIPFFLVIFYHFF. In DNA, the CDR3 is TGTTCCAGCATCCCATTCTTTTTGGTCATTTTTTATCATTTCTTC. The genes are TRBV6-2 or TRBV6-3 and TRBJ2-1; D call uncertain. Germline V gene data show CDR1 as MNHEY and CDR2 as SVGEGT. This CDR3 contains 15 residues.